Shown below are 28 T cell receptor beta chains from a single sample sequenced in a study of blood T cells in healthy people across ages. A J-beta primer mix and a sample-barcoded 5' primer were used in a second PCR of roughly 7 to 12 cycles. TCRdb passed the 5' RACE reads through MiXCR, listing each CDR3 protein once. The table has over 1,500,000 distinct CDR3 sequences, roughly two fifths seen once. Sequenced sample: blood. The receptor set was obtained from a human donor in good health.

A note on this clonotype: Relative to the germline gene, one junction end is altered; a read error may explain this. This chain connects TRBV20-1 to TRBJ2-5, with 7 bases matching TRBD2. The CDR3 consists of 15 residues. The germline CDR1 and CDR2 sequences are DFQATT and SNEGSKA (reference sequence). This chain's CDR3 is CSARLGTSVGEIQYF. CDR3 sequence (DNA): TGCAGTGCTAGACTGGGAACTAGCGTCGGAGAGATCCAGTACTTC.

This clonotype was seen a handful of times. The V and J genes are TRBV11-2 and TRBJ1-2, with no clear D. V shed 4 bases and J shed 5 bases, with 11 bases lying between them. Germline V CDR1 and CDR2: SGHAT, FQNNGV. This CDR3 spans 13 amino acids. The CDR3 here is CASSSMVNYGYTF. The CDR3 bases are TGTGCCAGCAGCTCGATGGTGAATTATGGCTACACCTTC.

As concerns this clonotype: Compared with germline, one end of the junction differs, possibly owing to a read error. The chain carries TRBV29-1 and TRBJ1-1, with TRBD1 as a possible D gene (6 bases). CDR3 length: 13 residues. Germline CDR1 reads SQVTM; CDR2 reads ANQGSEA. The CDR3 region is CSSETGTDTGAFF. In DNA, the CDR3 is TGCAGCTCTGAGACAGGAACCGACACTGGAGCTTTCTTT. Combining the CDR3 with reference TRBV29-1 and TRBJ1-1 gives the whole variable domain SAVISQKPSRDICQRGTSLTIQCQVDSQVTMMFWYRQQPGQSLTLIATANQGSEATYESGFVIDKFPISRPNLTFSTLTVSNMSPEDSSIYLCSSETGTDTGAFFGQGTRLTVV.

The sample holds a few counts of this clonotype. The genes are TRBV20-1 and TRBJ2-3; the match to TRBD1 covers 8 bases. This CDR3 comprises 15 residues. Germline V CDR1 and CDR2: DFQATT, SNEGSKA (reference sequence). V lost 6 bases to trimming and J lost 2 bases; unmatched junction nucleotides: 10. The CDR3 coding sequence is TGCAGTGCGGACACTGGGACAGGTCCCACAGATACGCAGTATTTT. Amino acids: CSADTGTGPTDTQYF.

The V call is TRBV7-2, the J call TRBJ2-7; TRBD1 is a possible D gene (6 bases). V lost 3 bases and J lost 6, with 15 bases in between. CDR3 length equals 14 residues. Germline V gene lookup returns CDR1 SGHTA and CDR2 FQGNSA. The CDR3 spells CASSLVVQGCEQYF. The CDR3 DNA follows: TGTGCCAGCAGCTTGGTTGTACAGGGCTGCGAGCAGTACTTC.

This clonotype was counted many times. CDR3 sequence: CASSRGFGANVLTF. The CDR3, as DNA: TGTGCCAGCAGCAGAGGGTTCGGGGCCAACGTCCTGACTTTC. The chain carries TRBV19 and TRBJ2-6; D perhaps matches TRBD2 (5 bases). The V gene's germline CDR1 is LNHDA and CDR2 SQIVND (reference sequence). The V end was cut by 9 bases, the J end by 4 bases, with 13 bases between. The CDR3 sequence is 14 residues long.

This chain links TRBV28 with TRBJ2-4; TRBD2 matches 13 bases. The J call is in doubt because the DNA end fits TRBJ2-5 better. CDR3 length: 16 residues. The germline CDR1 and CDR2 sequences are MDHEN and SYDVKM. This chain's CDR3 is CASSLRLAGGKETQYF. In DNA form, the CDR3 reads TGTGCCAGCAGTCTACGACTAGCGGGGGGAAAAGAGACCCAGTACTTC.

Ten or more counts support this clonotype. The V call is TRBV6-2 or TRBV6-3, the J call TRBJ1-2; D unresolved. In germline, CDR1 is MNHEY, CDR2 SVGEGT. Trimming took 2 bases from V and 3 from J, leaving 4 bases between them. The CDR3 runs to 12 residues. DNA of the CDR3: TGTGCCAGCAGTTACAGTGACTATGGCTACACCTTC. Translation gives CASSYSDYGYTF.

The CDR3 region is CASSLRQGLMNTEAFF. The CDR3 region has the DNA TGTGCCAGCAGCCTCAGGCAGGGCCTCATGAACACTGAAGCTTTCTTT. This chain links TRBV12-3 or TRBV12-4 with TRBJ1-1; a possible D gene is TRBD1 (5 bases). The CDR3 spans 16 residues. Trimming removed 6 bases at V and 0 bases at J, with 17 bases between.

This chain connects TRBV5-1 to TRBJ2-1, with 9 bases fitting TRBD1. This CDR3 comprises 16 residues. The V segment lost 2 bases and the J segment 4 bases; nucleotides outside the gene matches: 7. Germline V CDR1 and CDR2: SGHRS, YFSETQ. CDR3 coding DNA: TGCGCCAGCAGCTTTTACCCCGGGACAGGGTACAATGAGCAGTTCTTC. Its protein product is CASSFYPGTGYNEQFF.

A note on this clonotype: Its ends do not fully match the called genes, so a read error is possible. The J gene is TRBJ2-1, the V gene TRBV7-2, with TRBD2 matching 7 bases. The germline gives CDR1 SGHTA, CDR2 FQGNSA. The CDR3 sequence is 15 residues long. CDR3 region: CVSSLTRGDYNEQFF. In DNA form, the CDR3 reads TGTGTCAGCAGCTTAACCCGGGGGGACTACAATGAGCAGTTCTTC.

This clonotype has just a few counts. V gene TRBV4-2 combines with J gene TRBJ2-7, with TRBD2 matching 10 bases. Unmatched junction bases numbered 2, after V lost 0 bases and J lost 3 bases. The CDR3 length is 15 residues. The germline V gene encodes CDR1 LGHNA and CDR2 YNFKEQ. CDR3 residues: CASSQEAGGVYEQYF. The CDR3 bases are TGTGCCAGCAGCCAAGAAGCGGGGGGGGTCTACGAGCAGTACTTC.

The chain has TRBV7-9 and TRBJ2-7; D possibly matches TRBD1 or TRBD2 (5 bases each). V was cut by 7 bases and J by 4 bases, with 14 bases left in between. This CDR3 is 13 amino acids long. From germline, CDR1 is SEHNR and CDR2 FQNEAQ (reference sequence). The CDR3 DNA sequence: TGTGCCAGCACAGGGACCCGTCCGTACGAGCAGTACTTC. It yields the protein CASTGTRPYEQYF.

The table lists this clonotype with a few counts. The chain has TRBV12-3 or TRBV12-4 and TRBJ1-1; D might be TRBD1 (5 bases). Between the trimmed V and J ends, which lost 5 bases and 1 base, there was a span of 11 bases. This CDR3 region has 14 residues. Here the CDR3 DNA reads TGTGCCAGCAGTGACAGCCAATGGAACACTGAAGCTTTCTTT. It specifies CASSDSQWNTEAFF.

The rearrangement joins TRBV29-1 to TRBJ1-2, with a weak D call TRBD1 (5 bases). Germline loops: CDR1 SQVTM, CDR2 ANQGSEA. The CDR3 spans 11 residues. V lost 5 bases, J lost 4 bases, and 8 bases lay in between. CDR3 coding DNA: TGCAGCGTTTCCAGGGCCTATGGCTACACCTTC. Its translation: CSVSRAYGYTF.

This clonotype appeared a few times. This chain uses TRBV5-1 with TRBJ1-6; D is unclear. Trimming removed 4 bases from V and 2 bases from J, with 10 bases in between. The CDR3 sequence is 15 residues long. Germline assignment: CDR1 SGHRS and CDR2 YFSETQ. CDR3 sequence: CASSLTGPYNSPLHF. Here the CDR3 DNA reads TGCGCCAGCAGCCTAACCGGGCCCTATAATTCACCCCTCCACTTT.

The J gene is TRBJ2-5, the V gene TRBV7-3; 8 bases line up with TRBD2. CDR1 is SGHTA, CDR2 FQGTGA, per germline. V dropped 6 bases and J dropped 4; count of bases not matched to a gene: 7. There are 14 residues in the CDR3. The CDR3 DNA is TGTGCCAGCAGTTATGGACTAGCCCCAGAGACCCAGTACTTC. Protein sequence: CASSYGLAPETQYF. Looking up the rest from reference TRBV7-3 and TRBJ2-5 gives the full variable domain: GAGVSQTPSNKVTEKGKYVELRCDPISGHTALYWYRQSLGQGPEFLIYFQGTGAADDSGLPNDRFFAVRPEGSVSTLKIQRTERGDSAVYLCASSYGLAPETQYFGPGTRLLVL.

There are a few counts of this clonotype. This rearrangement joins TRBV7-2 to TRBJ2-3; TRBD1 matches at 7 bases. This CDR3 comprises 15 residues. With 7 bases clipped from V and 0 bases from J, the junction kept 7 bases outside the gene matches. Germline V gene sequence: CDR1 SGHTA, CDR2 FQGNSA. The CDR3 sequence is CASIPLGQSTDTQYF. CDR3 in DNA: TGTGCCAGCATCCCTTTGGGACAGAGCACAGATACGCAGTATTTT.

A few counts support this clonotype. This chain uses TRBV20-1 with TRBJ2-3; 8 bases are a match to TRBD1. CDR1 and CDR2 (germline): DFQATT, SNEGSKA (reference sequence). The CDR3 is made up of 15 amino acids. V dropped 6 bases and J dropped 3; count of bases not matched to a gene: 11. CDR3 in amino acids: CSAAGTGRVTDTQYF. CDR3 DNA: TGCAGTGCCGCTGGGACAGGCCGTGTGACAGATACGCAGTATTTT.

This chain links TRBV10-3 with TRBJ2-5, with a tentative D call TRBD2 (6 bases). V was shortened by 6 bases and J by 2 bases, with 10 bases between the two germline ends. Germline V CDR1 and CDR2: ENHRY, SYGVKD. This CDR3 has 13 amino acids. The CDR3 DNA is TGTGCCATCAGGGGAGGCCCTCAAGAGACCCAGTACTTC. Its translation: CAIRGGPQETQYF.

The V gene is TRBV20-1, the J gene TRBJ1-2; 8 bases are shared with TRBD1. Germline loops: CDR1 DFQATT, CDR2 SNEGSKA (reference sequence). J lost 5 bases, V lost 3 bases, and 11 bases had no gene match. The CDR3 covers 15 residues. The DNA of the CDR3 is TGCAGTGCTAGTACCTCGACAGGGGCCGGGTATGGCTACACCTTC. Translation gives CSASTSTGAGYGYTF.

The chain is built from TRBV29-1 and TRBJ2-5; D possibly matches TRBD1 or TRBD2 (5 bases each). The CDR3 consists of 13 residues. The V gene's germline CDR1 is SQVTM and CDR2 ANQGSEA. V was shortened by 3 bases and J by 1 base, with 9 bases between the two germline ends. Here the CDR3 reads CSVDWGTQETQYF. The CDR3, as DNA: TGCAGCGTTGACTGGGGGACCCAAGAGACCCAGTACTTC. Complete variable domain (other parts from reference TRBV29-1 and TRBJ2-5): SAVISQKPSRDICQRGTSLTIQCQVDSQVTMMFWYRQQPGQSLTLIATANQGSEATYESGFVIDKFPISRPNLTFSTLTVSNMSPEDSSIYLCSVDWGTQETQYFGPGTRLLVL.

V gene TRBV25-1 combines with J gene TRBJ2-7, with 7 bases aligning to TRBD2. Unmatched junction bases numbered 3, after V lost 8 bases and J lost 2 bases. CDR1 and CDR2 (germline): MGHDK, SYGVNS. CDR3 length equals 12 residues. The CDR3 is CASAGLAYEQYF. The CDR3 bases are TGTGCCAGCGCAGGACTAGCCTACGAGCAGTACTTC.

The chain links TRBV20-1 to TRBJ2-3; D might be TRBD2 (6 bases). V was trimmed by 6 bases and J by 2 bases, leaving 15 bases between them. Germline loops: CDR1 DFQATT, CDR2 SNEGSKA (reference sequence). This CDR3 region has 14 residues. The CDR3 loop reads CSAPRDWHTDTQYF. The CDR3 nucleotides are TGCAGTGCACCCCGGGACTGGCACACAGATACGCAGTATTTT.

Only one count was recorded for this clonotype. The chain is built from TRBV20-1 and TRBJ2-1; TRBD2 aligns across 8 bases. The assigned J gene may be wrong: the sequence end matches TRBJ2-7 better. This CDR3 spans 15 amino acids. Germline V gene sequence: CDR1 DFQATT, CDR2 SNEGSKA (reference sequence). For the CDR3, the DNA is TGCAGTGCTCGCTTTTGGGGGGCGGGGGGATATGAGCAGTACTTC. Amino acids: CSARFWGAGGYEQYF.

CDR3 sequence: CSARDRSSGVTYNEQFF. CDR3 coding DNA: TGCAGTGCTAGAGATCGGTCATCCGGGGTTACCTACAATGAGCAGTTCTTC. The genes are TRBV20-1 and TRBJ2-1; possibly TRBD2 for D (5 bases). This CDR3 has 17 residues. The V gene lost 0 bases and the J gene lost 2 bases, with 17 bases spanning the gap. Germline-derived CDR1 and CDR2 are DFQATT and SNEGSKA (reference sequence).

J is TRBJ2-3 and V is TRBV20-1; unclear D gene. The CDR3 sequence is 12 residues long. Trimming left V 3 bases short and J 2 bases short, with 6 bases between. The germline V gene encodes CDR1 DFQATT and CDR2 SNEGSKA (reference sequence). The CDR3 coding sequence is TGCAGTGCTAGTTACAACACAGATACGCAGTATTTT. Encoded protein: CSASYNTDTQYF.

J is TRBJ2-4 and V is TRBV20-1, with D maybe TRBD1 (5 bases). Matching the DNA end better, TRBJ2-7 makes the J call doubtful. CDR1 and CDR2 (germline): DFQATT, SNEGSKA (reference sequence). This CDR3 comprises 15 residues. The CDR3 spells CSARSSGNLYHEQYF. CDR3 in DNA: TGCAGTGCTAGAAGCTCAGGGAACCTCTACCACGAGCAGTACTTC.